This entry lists 24 T cell receptor beta chains sequenced from one sample in a study of blood T cell repertoires in COVID-19. This table comes from immunoSEQ multiplex PCR, and its TCRdb copy is limited to in-frame clones, with some not included. The data contain about 130,000 clones, 80% of them singletons. Source material: peripheral blood. All receptors come from a man between 70 and 80 years old with acute or convalescent COVID-19.

This clone was seen a few times. The chain is built from TRBV18 and TRBJ2-7; D remains unclear. The CDR3 is 13 residues long. Germline lookup yields CDR1 KGHSH and CDR2 LQKENI. Trimming stripped 1 base from V and 0 bases from J, with 4 bases between. The CDR3 DNA is TGTGCCAGCTCACCACTCAGCTCCTACGAGCAGTACTTC. Its translation: CASSPLSSYEQYF.

V and J are TRBV2 and TRBJ2-3, with TRBD2 matching over 12 bases. Trimming took 4 bases from V and 8 from J; bases not matched to a gene: 7. This CDR3 has 15 amino acids. CDR1 and CDR2 from the germline V gene are SNHLY and FYNNEI. CDR3 DNA: TGTGCCAGCAGTGCGACTAGCGGGGGCCTAGGTACGCAGTATTTT. This codes for CASSATSGGLGTQYF.

The J gene is TRBJ1-2, the V gene TRBV28; 8 nucleotides align to TRBD1. J gave up 2 bases and V 4 bases, and 6 bases lay outside the gene matches. CDR1 and CDR2 (germline): MDHEN, SYDVKM. The CDR3 contains 15 residues. CDR3 coding DNA: TGTGCCAGCAGTTCGAATACAGGGGGGAACTATGGCTACACCTTC. This codes for CASSSNTGGNYGYTF.

CDR3 DNA sequence: TGTGCCAGTAGTATAGATCGAGGGCTGGTACTAGCGGATGGCTACACCTTC. As protein: CASSIDRGLVLADGYTF. The V gene is TRBV19, the J gene TRBJ1-2, with D unclear. The CDR3 consists of 17 residues. Trimming stripped 0 bases from V and 6 bases from J, with 20 bases between. Germline V CDR1 and CDR2: LNHDA, SQIVND (reference sequence).

Remarks on this clone: The junction departs from the called germline gene at one end, perhaps through a read error. The sample carries other DNA sequences with the same CDR3. The rearrangement links TRBV10-3 to TRBJ2-2, with 7 bases lining up with TRBD2. The CDR3 extends over 14 amino acids. Germline V CDR1 and CDR2: ENHRY, SYGVKD. The CDR3: CAIRDGGRAGELFF. The CDR3 DNA follows: TGTGCCATCCGTGATGGGGGGAGGGCCGGGGAGCTGTTTTTT.

The V call is TRBV25-1, the J call TRBJ2-3, with 8 bases lining up with TRBD2. Per germline, CDR1 MGHDK and CDR2 SYGVNS. CDR3 length: 14 residues. V lost 4 bases to trimming and J lost 2 bases; unmatched junction nucleotides: 2. The CDR3 spells CASSAGGTTDTQYF. The CDR3 DNA sequence: TGTGCCAGCAGTGCGGGGGGGACCACAGATACGCAGTATTTT.

The chain combines TRBV7-2 with TRBJ1-5; a possible D gene is TRBD1 (5 bases). CDR1 and CDR2 from the germline V gene are SGHTA and FQGNSA. CDR3 length: 14 residues. Trimming pared 5 bases from V and 3 bases from J, leaving 11 bases between. The CDR3 DNA sequence: TGTGCCAGCAGCAGGGGCAGGACCAATCAGCCCCAGCATTTT. This translates into CASSRGRTNQPQHF.

The V gene is TRBV28, the J gene TRBJ1-1; D may be TRBD1 (6 bases). The CDR3 extends over 13 amino acids. The germline gives CDR1 MDHEN, CDR2 SYDVKM. The V and J ends lost 2 bases and 6 bases respectively, with 10 bases between them. DNA for the CDR3: TGTGCCAGCAGTTTAAGGGGGTTATCTGAAGCTTTCTTT. Translated: CASSLRGLSEAFF. Supplemented by reference TRBV28 and TRBJ1-1, the full variable domain reads DVKVTQSSRYLVKRTGEKVFLECVQDMDHENMFWYRQDPGLGLRLIYFSYDVKMKEKGDIPEGYSVSREKKERFSLILESASTNQTSMYLCASSLRGLSEAFFGQGTRLTVV.

This chain joins TRBV29-1 and TRBJ2-2; D is possibly TRBD2 (5 bases). Germline V gives CDR1 SQVTM, CDR2 ANQGSEA. Trimming stripped 4 bases from V and 4 bases from J, with 10 bases between. The CDR3 runs to 13 residues. In DNA form, the CDR3 reads TGCAGCGTTGTGACGGAGGCCACCGGGGAGCTGTTTTTT. Residues: CSVVTEATGELFF.

The V gene is TRBV6-5, the J gene TRBJ1-1; 10 bases line up with TRBD1. The CDR3 runs to 15 residues. The ends lost 6 bases at V and 8 bases at J; junction bases unmatched: 12. Germline V gives CDR1 MNHEY, CDR2 SVGAGI. CDR3 protein: CASRMGGQGSSEAFF. As DNA, the CDR3 is TGTGCCAGCAGGATGGGGGGACAGGGGAGTTCGGAAGCTTTCTTT.

The chain links TRBV5-1 to TRBJ1-4; D is perhaps TRBD1 (5 bases). V was shortened by 7 bases and J by 8 bases, with 21 bases between the two germline ends. Germline CDR1 SGHRS, CDR2 YFSETQ. The CDR3 has 15 amino acids. This CDR3 is CASLTGRVKREKLFF. The CDR3 DNA reads TGCGCCAGCCTTACGGGCAGGGTGAAAAGGGAAAAACTGTTTTTT.

This chain joins TRBV18 and TRBJ1-2; D possibly corresponds to TRBD1 (6 bases). CDR3 size: 13 residues. Trimming stripped 3 bases from V and 8 bases from J, with 13 bases between. The germline V gene encodes CDR1 KGHSH and CDR2 LQKENI. CDR3 region: CASSPSRGIGYTF. CDR3 bases: TGTGCCAGCTCACCGTCCAGGGGAATAGGCTACACCTTC.

V is TRBV2 and J is TRBJ2-7; perhaps TRBD2 as D (7 bases). Germline V gene sequence: CDR1 SNHLY, CDR2 FYNNEI. V was cut by 7 bases and J by 0 bases, with 13 bases left in between. The CDR3 contains 14 residues. DNA for the CDR3: TGTGCCAGCAACTACGGGGGGCCCTCCTACGAGCAGTACTTC. This codes for CASNYGGPSYEQYF. Full variable domain (rest looked up from reference TRBV2 and TRBJ2-7): EPEVTQTPSHQVTQMGQEVILRCVPISNHLYFYWYRQILGQKVEFLVSFYNNEISEKSEIFDDQFSVERPDGSNFTLKIRSTKLEDSAMYFCASNYGGPSYEQYFGPGTRLTVT.

V gene TRBV5-1 combines with J gene TRBJ2-2; TRBD2 aligns across 9 bases. The J segment lost 4 bases and the V segment lost 5 bases, leaving 9 bases of the junction unmatched. The CDR3 covers 16 residues. The germline V gene has CDR1 SGHRS and CDR2 YFSETQ. This CDR3 reads CASRLLSGGSTGELFF. CDR3 nucleotide sequence: TGCGCCAGCAGGCTACTAAGCGGGGGGTCCACCGGGGAGCTGTTTTTT.

This chain connects TRBV6-5 to TRBJ1-4; TRBD1 aligns across 8 bases. The junction had 8 bases not matched to a gene; V was cut back by 6 bases and J by 5 bases. Germline CDR1 reads MNHEY; CDR2 reads SVGAGI. CDR3 length: 15 amino acids. The CDR3 coding sequence is TGTGCCAGCAGCCAAGCCGGGACAGGCAATGAAAAACTGTTTTTT. The encoded protein is CASSQAGTGNEKLFF.

The rearrangement uses TRBV19 and TRBJ2-3; 11 bases are a match to TRBD1. Germline values: CDR1 LNHDA, CDR2 SQIVND (reference sequence). This CDR3 comprises 15 residues. V was pared by 8 bases and J by 1 base, with 5 bases of the junction left unmatched. The CDR3 loop reads CASGQGAPGTDTQYF. The CDR3 DNA sequence: TGTGCCAGTGGACAGGGGGCTCCTGGCACAGATACGCAGTATTTT.

The chain couples TRBV4-1 to TRBJ1-1; no reliable D call. V was pared by 4 bases and J by 1 base, with 10 bases between. The CDR3 runs to 14 residues. CDR1 and CDR2 (germline): MGHRA, YSYEKL. The CDR3 protein is CASSRGVGNTEAFF. CDR3 in DNA: TGCGCCAGCAGCCGCGGGGTAGGGAACACTGAAGCTTTCTTT.

The chain employs TRBV6-5 and TRBJ1-6, with 8 bases matching TRBD1. With 2 bases clipped from V and 10 bases from J, the junction kept 7 bases outside the gene matches. The length of the CDR3 is 15 residues. The germline gives CDR1 MNHEY, CDR2 SVGAGI. As DNA, the CDR3 is TGTGCCAGCAGTTACGGGACAGGTTCGGGATCACCCCTCCACTTT. This codes for CASSYGTGSGSPLHF.

V usage is TRBV7-8 and J usage is TRBJ1-3, with D uncertain. The germline CDR1 and CDR2 sequences are SGHVS and FQNEAQ. The V end lost 5 bases, the J end lost 2 bases, and 7 bases lay between the germline ends. This CDR3 region has 13 residues. CDR3 bases: TGTGCCAGCAGCCCCTCAGCTGGAAACACCATATATTTT. Its protein product is CASSPSAGNTIYF.

The V gene is TRBV15, the J gene TRBJ2-3; TRBD1 agrees at 10 bases. V shed 6 bases, J shed 2 bases, and the junction held 8 bases outside the gene matches. Germline CDR1 LNHNV, CDR2 YYDKDF (reference sequence). The CDR3 runs 16 residues. The CDR3 region has the DNA TGTGCCACCAGTATGGGACAGGGGAAATACACAGATACGCAGTATTTT. Translating gives CATSMGQGKYTDTQYF.

This clone showed up just a few times. This chain joins TRBV10-3 and TRBJ2-1; TRBD2 aligns across 9 bases. The CDR3 is 15 residues long. Germline CDR1 is ENHRY and CDR2 is SYGVKD. Germline trimming cut 5 bases from V and 9 bases from J; bases unmatched to any gene: 11. The CDR3 reads CAISPGAGGPGEQFF. Written as DNA, the CDR3 is TGTGCCATCAGTCCAGGGGCGGGGGGGCCCGGTGAGCAGTTCTTC.

J is TRBJ1-4 and V is TRBV5-1; TRBD1 agrees at 10 bases. This CDR3 region has 17 residues. V was clipped by 1 base and J by 3 bases; unmatched bases: 6. CDR1 and CDR2 (germline): SGHRS, YFSETQ. CDR3: CASSLPDRGAANEKLFF. The CDR3 DNA sequence: TGCGCCAGCAGCTTGCCGGACAGGGGGGCAGCTAATGAAAAACTGTTTTTT.

The chain combines TRBV27 with TRBJ1-2; weak D call: TRBD1 (6 bases). V was cut by 4 bases and J by 4 bases, with 13 bases left in between. The germline CDR1 and CDR2 sequences are MNHEY and SMNVEV (reference sequence). CDR3 length: 14 amino acids. For the CDR3, the DNA is TGTGCCAGCAGTTCGACACAGGGTATCTATGGCTACACCTTC. It translates to CASSSTQGIYGYTF.

In this sample, this clone turned up a few times. V usage is TRBV29-1 and J usage is TRBJ2-7; no definite D call. Germline loops: CDR1 SQVTM, CDR2 ANQGSEA. V lost 2 bases, J lost 4 bases, and 3 bases lay in between. This CDR3 is 10 amino acids long. The CDR3 reads CSVEPYEQYF. CDR3 bases: TGCAGCGTTGAACCTTACGAGCAGTACTTC.